The sequence of this T cell receptor (beta chain) was determined in a study of cytomegalovirus exposure and HLA in healthy donors. The PCR employed 60 Vbeta primers together with 13 Jbeta primers. Repertoires were generated with immunoSEQ multiplex PCR, while TCRdb's copy carries only in-frame clones and drops some. This table has some 63,000 clones, under 90% appearing once. CDR1 and CDR2 from the germline V gene are SGHRS and YFSETQ. The CDR3 has 16 residues. V gave up 0 bases and J gave up 4 bases; unmatched junction bases: 9. Study conclusions and caveats: Evidence from a later analysis indicated that most CMV-associated TCR beta chains looked HLA-restricted.

Of note for this clone: Antigen: not known.

The source material was PBMCs. The receptor's source is a woman aged 40 to 55 in good health and CMV-seronegative. V usage is TRBV5-1 and J usage is TRBJ2-5; 7 nucleotides line up with TRBD2. Written as DNA, the CDR3 is TGCGCCAGCAGCTTGGGCCTTCGTGGGAGGGGAGAGACCCAGTACTTC. This encodes CASSLGLRGRGETQYF.